This entry lists 8 T cell receptor beta chains sequenced from one sample in a study of T cell responses to AZD1222 COVID-19 vaccine (dated by TCRdb to the early 2020s). Library prep was done by the immunoSEQ multiplex PCR assay. TCRdb carries this immuneACCESS record with in-frame sequences only. Its versions omit some clonotypes, under half of them owing to an unresolved V gene in the studies checked, with the rest unexplained. The sample data list around 150,000 clones, and approximately 90% of these were observed just once. The top ten constitute about 2% of the sample. The time point label on this specimen signifies: baseline before first vaccination. Here the sequenced sample was peripheral blood, taken on day 0 of AZD1222 vaccination. Receptors were obtained from an adult in good health.

This clone was detected once. V is TRBV14 and J is TRBJ1-6; 9 nucleotides align to TRBD1. The CDR3 extends over 16 amino acids. V shed 2 bases, J shed 9 bases, and the junction held 8 bases outside the gene matches. Per germline, CDR1 SGHDN and CDR2 FVKESK. In nucleotides, the CDR3 is TGTGCCAGCAGCCAAAGTGGGACAGGGTTTTTTTCACCCCTCCACTTT. It yields the protein CASSQSGTGFFSPLHF.

The V call is TRBV9, the J call TRBJ2-2; 16 bases line up with TRBD2. CDR3 length: 18 residues. J lost 5 bases, V lost 4 bases, and 8 bases had no gene match. Germline loops: CDR1 SGDLS, CDR2 YYNGEE. CDR3 in amino acids: CASSPQGLAGGRTGELFF. The CDR3 nucleotides read TGTGCCAGCAGCCCCCAGGGACTAGCGGGGGGGCGAACCGGGGAGCTGTTTTTT.

The J gene is TRBJ1-1, the V gene TRBV7-8, with TRBD1 matching over 7 bases. Germline assignment: CDR1 SGHVS and CDR2 FQNEAQ. This CDR3 is built from 15 residues. The junction had 11 bases not matched to a gene; V was cut back by 5 bases and J by 5 bases. Written as DNA, the CDR3 is TGTGCCAGCAGCCCGCTACAGGGGTCTTGGACTGAAGCTTTCTTT. Residues: CASSPLQGSWTEAFF.

The chain combines TRBV6-4 with TRBJ1-2, with D maybe TRBD1 (5 bases). The germline V gene encodes CDR1 MRHNA and CDR2 SNTAGT. The CDR3 totals 12 residues. The V end lost 4 bases, the J end lost 5 bases, and 8 bases lay between the germline ends. The CDR3 region has the DNA TGTGCCAGCAGTGCGGAGGGGTATGGCTACACCTTC. It translates to CASSAEGYGYTF.

The V call is TRBV7-9, the J call TRBJ2-1, with D possibly matching TRBD2 (5 bases). The CDR3 runs to 12 residues. Trimming removed 5 bases from V and 15 bases from J, with 17 bases in between. CDR1 is SEHNR, CDR2 FQNEAQ, per germline (reference sequence). DNA of the CDR3: TGTGCCAGCAGCCCCACGATGTTTCTAGCGTTCTTC. This translates into CASSPTMFLAFF.

This clone was observed once. This chain links TRBV7-9 with TRBJ2-3; TRBD2 aligns across 7 bases. CDR1 is SEHNR and CDR2 is FQNEAQ in the germline V gene (reference sequence). Trimming removed 3 bases from V and 12 bases from J; junction bases left unmatched: 15. The CDR3 is made up of 15 amino acids. The CDR3 loop reads CASSLSRTGGDIQYF. In nucleotides, the CDR3 is TGTGCCAGCAGCTTGTCGAGAACGGGGGGTGACATCCAGTATTTT.

The genes are TRBV5-5 and TRBJ1-5; perhaps TRBD1 as D (6 bases). Germline V lookup: CDR1 SGHKS, CDR2 YYEKEE (reference sequence). The V and J ends lost 4 bases and 6 bases respectively, with 20 bases between them. The CDR3 sequence is 16 residues long. The CDR3 region has the DNA TGTGCCAGCAGCCTTCGACAGGACGCCTGGAGTCAGCCCCAGCATTTT. It specifies CASSLRQDAWSQPQHF.

DNA of the CDR3: TGTGCCAGCCAAGGGACTGGTAATCAGCCCCAGCATTTT. It codes for CASQGTGNQPQHF. This sequence joins TRBV12-3 or TRBV12-4 and TRBJ1-5; TRBD1 might be the D (5 bases). V was shortened by 8 bases and J by 4 bases, with 12 bases between the two germline ends. The CDR3 loop spans 13 amino acids.